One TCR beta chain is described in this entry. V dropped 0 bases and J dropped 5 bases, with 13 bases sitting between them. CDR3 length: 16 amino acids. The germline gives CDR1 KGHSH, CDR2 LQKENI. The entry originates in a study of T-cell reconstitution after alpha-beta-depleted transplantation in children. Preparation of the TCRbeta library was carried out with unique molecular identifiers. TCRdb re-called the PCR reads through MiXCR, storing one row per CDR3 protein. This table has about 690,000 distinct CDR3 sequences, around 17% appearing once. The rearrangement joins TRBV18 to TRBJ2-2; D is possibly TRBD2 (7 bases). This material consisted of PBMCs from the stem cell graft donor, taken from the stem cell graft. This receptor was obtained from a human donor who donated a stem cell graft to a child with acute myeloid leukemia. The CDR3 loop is CASSPPGGLETGELFF. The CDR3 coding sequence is TGTGCCAGCTCACCACCCGGGGGGCTGGAGACCGGGGAGCTGTTTTTT.